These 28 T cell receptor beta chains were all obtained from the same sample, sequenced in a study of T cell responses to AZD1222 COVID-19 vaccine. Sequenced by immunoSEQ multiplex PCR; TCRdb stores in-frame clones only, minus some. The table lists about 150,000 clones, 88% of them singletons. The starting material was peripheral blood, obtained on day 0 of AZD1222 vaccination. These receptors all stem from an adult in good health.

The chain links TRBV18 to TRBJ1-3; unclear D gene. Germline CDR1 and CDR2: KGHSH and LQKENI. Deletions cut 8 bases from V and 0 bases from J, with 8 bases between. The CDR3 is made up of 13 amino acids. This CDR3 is CASEQSSGNTIYF. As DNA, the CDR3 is TGTGCCAGCGAACAGAGCTCTGGAAACACCATATATTTT.

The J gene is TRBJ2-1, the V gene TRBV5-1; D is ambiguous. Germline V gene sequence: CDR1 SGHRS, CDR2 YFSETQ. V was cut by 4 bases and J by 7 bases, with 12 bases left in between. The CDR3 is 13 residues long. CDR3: CASSASGSNEQFF. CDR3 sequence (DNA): TGCGCCAGCAGCGCTTCAGGTTCGAATGAGCAGTTCTTC.

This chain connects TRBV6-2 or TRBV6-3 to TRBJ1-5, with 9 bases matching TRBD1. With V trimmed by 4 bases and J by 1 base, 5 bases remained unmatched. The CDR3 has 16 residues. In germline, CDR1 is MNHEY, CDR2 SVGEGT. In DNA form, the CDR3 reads TGTGCCAGCAGTTCTACAGGGGGCTACAGCAATCAGCCCCAGCATTTT. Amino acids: CASSSTGGYSNQPQHF.

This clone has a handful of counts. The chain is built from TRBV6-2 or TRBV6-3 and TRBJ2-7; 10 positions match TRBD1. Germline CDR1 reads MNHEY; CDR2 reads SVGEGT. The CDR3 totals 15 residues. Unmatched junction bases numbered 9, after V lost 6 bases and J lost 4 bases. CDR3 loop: CASSSWGTGVYEQYF. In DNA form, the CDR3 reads TGTGCCAGCAGCTCGTGGGGGACAGGGGTTTACGAGCAGTACTTC.

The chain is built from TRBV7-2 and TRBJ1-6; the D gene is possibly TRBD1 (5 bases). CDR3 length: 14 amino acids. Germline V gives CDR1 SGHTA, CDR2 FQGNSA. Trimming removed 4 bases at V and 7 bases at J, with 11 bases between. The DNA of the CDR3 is TGTGCCAGCAGCTCGGGTAACAGGAATTCACCCCTCCACTTT. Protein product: CASSSGNRNSPLHF.

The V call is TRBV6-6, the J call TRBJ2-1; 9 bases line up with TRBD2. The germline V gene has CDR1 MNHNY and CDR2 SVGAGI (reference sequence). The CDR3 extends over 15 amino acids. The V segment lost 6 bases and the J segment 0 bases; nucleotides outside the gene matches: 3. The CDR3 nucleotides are TGTGCCAGCAGGCGGGGGGGACCCTCCTACAATGAGCAGTTCTTC. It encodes CASRRGGPSYNEQFF.

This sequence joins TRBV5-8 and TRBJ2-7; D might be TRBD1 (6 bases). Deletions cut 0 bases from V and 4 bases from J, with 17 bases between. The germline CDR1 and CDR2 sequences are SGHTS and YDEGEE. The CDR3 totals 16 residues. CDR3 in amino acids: CASSLETGHGLYEQYF. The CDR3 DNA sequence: TGTGCCAGCAGCTTGGAGACGGGACACGGCCTTTACGAGCAGTACTTC.

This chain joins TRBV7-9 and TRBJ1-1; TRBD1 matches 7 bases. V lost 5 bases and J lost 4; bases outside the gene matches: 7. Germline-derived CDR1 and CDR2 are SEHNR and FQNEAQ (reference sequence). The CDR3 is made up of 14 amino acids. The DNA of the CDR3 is TGTGCCAGCAGCGTCCAGGGGGGCGGCACTGAAGCTTTCTTT. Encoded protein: CASSVQGGGTEAFF.

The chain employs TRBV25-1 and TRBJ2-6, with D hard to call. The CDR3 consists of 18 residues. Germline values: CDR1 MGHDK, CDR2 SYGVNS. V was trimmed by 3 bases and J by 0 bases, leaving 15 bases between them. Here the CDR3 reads CASSDPGETDSGANVLTF. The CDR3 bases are TGTGCCAGCAGTGACCCAGGTGAGACGGACTCTGGGGCCAACGTCCTGACTTTC.

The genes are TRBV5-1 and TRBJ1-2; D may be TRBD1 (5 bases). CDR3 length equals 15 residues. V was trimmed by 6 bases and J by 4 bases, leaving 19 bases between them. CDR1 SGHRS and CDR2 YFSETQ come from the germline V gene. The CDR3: CASMLVPGTPYGYTF. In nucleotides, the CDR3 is TGCGCCAGCATGCTCGTCCCAGGGACCCCCTATGGCTACACCTTC.

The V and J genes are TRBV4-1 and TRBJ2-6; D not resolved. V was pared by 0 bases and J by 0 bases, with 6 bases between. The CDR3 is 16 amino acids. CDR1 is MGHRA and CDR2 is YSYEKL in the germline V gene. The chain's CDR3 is CASSQDTVSGANVLTF. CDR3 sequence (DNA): TGCGCCAGCAGCCAAGATACGGTCTCTGGGGCCAACGTCCTGACTTTC.

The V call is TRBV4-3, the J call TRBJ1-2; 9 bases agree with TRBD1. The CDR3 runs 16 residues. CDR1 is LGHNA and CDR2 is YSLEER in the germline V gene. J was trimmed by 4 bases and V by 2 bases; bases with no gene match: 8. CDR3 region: CASSQTTGTGTYGYTF. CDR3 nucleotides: TGCGCCAGCAGCCAAACCACCGGGACAGGGACCTATGGCTACACCTTC.

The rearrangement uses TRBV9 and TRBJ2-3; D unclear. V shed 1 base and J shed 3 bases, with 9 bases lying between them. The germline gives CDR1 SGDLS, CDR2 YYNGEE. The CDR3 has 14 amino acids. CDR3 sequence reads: CASSVMGWTDTQYF. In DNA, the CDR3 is TGTGCCAGCAGCGTAATGGGATGGACAGATACGCAGTATTTT.

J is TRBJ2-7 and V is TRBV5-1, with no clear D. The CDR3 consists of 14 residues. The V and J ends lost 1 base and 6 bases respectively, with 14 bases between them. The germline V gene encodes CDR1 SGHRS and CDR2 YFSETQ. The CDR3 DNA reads TGCGCCAGCAGCTTGAGTGGTAGGGAAGGCGAGCAGTACTTC. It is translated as CASSLSGREGEQYF.

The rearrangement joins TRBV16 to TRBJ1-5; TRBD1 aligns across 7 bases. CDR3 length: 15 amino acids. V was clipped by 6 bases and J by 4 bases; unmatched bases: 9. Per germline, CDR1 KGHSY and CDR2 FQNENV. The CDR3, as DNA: TGTGCCAGCAGACTGAACAGGGGACAGAATCAGCCCCAGCATTTT. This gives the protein CASRLNRGQNQPQHF. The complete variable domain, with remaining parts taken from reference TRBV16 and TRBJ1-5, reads GEEVAQTPKHLVRGEGQKAKLYCAPIKGHSYVFWYQQVLKNEFKFLISFQNENVFDETGMPKERFSAKCLPNSPCSLEIQATKLEDSAVYFCASRLNRGQNQPQHFGDGTRLSIL.

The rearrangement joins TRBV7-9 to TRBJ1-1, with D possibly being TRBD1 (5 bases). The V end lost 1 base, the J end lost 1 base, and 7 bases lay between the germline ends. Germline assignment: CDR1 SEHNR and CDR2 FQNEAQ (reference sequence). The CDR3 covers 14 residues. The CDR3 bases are TGTGCCAGCAGCTTAGTAGGGACGAACACTGAAGCTTTCTTT. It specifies CASSLVGTNTEAFF.

CDR3 sequence: CASTPRPSNTGELFF. In DNA form, the CDR3 reads TGTGCCAGCACTCCAAGGCCCTCGAACACCGGGGAGCTGTTTTTT. V is TRBV6-5 and J is TRBJ2-2; D is unresolved. Trimming left V 7 bases short and J 0 bases short, with 12 bases between. The germline V gene encodes CDR1 MNHEY and CDR2 SVGAGI. The CDR3 is 15 amino acids.

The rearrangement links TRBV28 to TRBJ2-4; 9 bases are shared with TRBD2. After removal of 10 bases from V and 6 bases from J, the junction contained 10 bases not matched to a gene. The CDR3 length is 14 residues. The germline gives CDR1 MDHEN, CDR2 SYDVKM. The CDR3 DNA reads TGTGCCACCCGCGGGGGGGGGCTTTCAAACATTCAGTACTTC. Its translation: CATRGGGLSNIQYF.

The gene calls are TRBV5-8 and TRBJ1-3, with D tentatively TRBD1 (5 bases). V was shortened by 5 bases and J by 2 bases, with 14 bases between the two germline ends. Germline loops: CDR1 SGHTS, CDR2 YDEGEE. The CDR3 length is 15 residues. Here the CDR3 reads CASRGSAGTGNTIYF. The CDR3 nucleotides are TGTGCCAGCAGAGGAAGTGCAGGGACTGGAAACACCATATATTTT.

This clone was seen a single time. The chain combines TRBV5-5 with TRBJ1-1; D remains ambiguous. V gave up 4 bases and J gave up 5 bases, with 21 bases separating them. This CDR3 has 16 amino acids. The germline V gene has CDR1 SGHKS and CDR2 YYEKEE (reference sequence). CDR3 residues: CASSDRSAPSGTEAFF. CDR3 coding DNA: TGTGCCAGCAGCGATCGGAGCGCACCATCTGGGACTGAAGCTTTCTTT.

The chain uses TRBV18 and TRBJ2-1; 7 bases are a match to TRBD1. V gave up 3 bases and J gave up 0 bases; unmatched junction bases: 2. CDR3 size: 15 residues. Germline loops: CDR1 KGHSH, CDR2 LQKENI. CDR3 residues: CASSPGQSSYNEQFF. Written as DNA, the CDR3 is TGTGCCAGCTCACCGGGACAGAGCTCCTACAATGAGCAGTTCTTC.

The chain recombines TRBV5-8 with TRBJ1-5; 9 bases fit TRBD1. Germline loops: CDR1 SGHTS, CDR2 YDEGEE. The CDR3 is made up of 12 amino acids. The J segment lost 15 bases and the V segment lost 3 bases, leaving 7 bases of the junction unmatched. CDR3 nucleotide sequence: TGTGCCAGCAGCTCACAGGGGGCGAGGGGGCATTTT. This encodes CASSSQGARGHF.

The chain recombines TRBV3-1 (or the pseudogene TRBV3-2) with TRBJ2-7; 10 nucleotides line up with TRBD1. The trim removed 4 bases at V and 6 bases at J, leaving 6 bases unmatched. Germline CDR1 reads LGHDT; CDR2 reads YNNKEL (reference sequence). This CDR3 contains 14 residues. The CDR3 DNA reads TGTGCCAGCAGCCCTCTGGACAGGGGGTTCGAGCAGTACTTC. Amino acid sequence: CASSPLDRGFEQYF.

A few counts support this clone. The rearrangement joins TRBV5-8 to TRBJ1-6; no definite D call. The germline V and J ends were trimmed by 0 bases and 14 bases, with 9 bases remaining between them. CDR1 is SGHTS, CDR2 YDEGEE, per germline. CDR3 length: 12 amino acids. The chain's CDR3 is CASSLVPGSLHF. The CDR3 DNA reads TGTGCCAGCAGCTTGGTGCCGGGGTCCCTCCACTTT.

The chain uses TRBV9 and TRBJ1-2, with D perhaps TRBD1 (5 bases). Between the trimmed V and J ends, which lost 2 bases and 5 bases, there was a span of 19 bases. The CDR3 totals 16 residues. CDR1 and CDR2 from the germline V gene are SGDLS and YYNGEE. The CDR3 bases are TGTGCCAGCAGCGTGGGGCCGACAGCCGAACTTTATGGCTACACCTTC. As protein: CASSVGPTAELYGYTF.

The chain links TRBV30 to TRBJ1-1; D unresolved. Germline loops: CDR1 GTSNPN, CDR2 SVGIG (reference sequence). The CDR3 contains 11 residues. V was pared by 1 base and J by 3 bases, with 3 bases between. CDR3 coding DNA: TGTGCCTGGAGTGGGGACACTGAAGCTTTCTTT. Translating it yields CAWSGDTEAFF.

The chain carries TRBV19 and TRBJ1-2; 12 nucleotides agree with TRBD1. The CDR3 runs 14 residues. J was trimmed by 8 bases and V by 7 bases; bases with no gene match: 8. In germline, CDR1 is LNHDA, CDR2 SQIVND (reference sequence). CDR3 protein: CASTPGQGARGYTF. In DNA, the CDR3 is TGTGCCAGTACTCCGGGACAGGGGGCGCGGGGCTACACCTTC.

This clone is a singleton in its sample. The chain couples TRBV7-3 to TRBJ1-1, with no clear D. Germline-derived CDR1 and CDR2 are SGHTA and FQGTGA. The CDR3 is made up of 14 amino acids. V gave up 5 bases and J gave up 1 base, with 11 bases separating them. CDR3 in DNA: TGTGCCAGCAGCCTAGAGGCGGGGAACACTGAAGCTTTCTTT. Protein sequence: CASSLEAGNTEAFF.